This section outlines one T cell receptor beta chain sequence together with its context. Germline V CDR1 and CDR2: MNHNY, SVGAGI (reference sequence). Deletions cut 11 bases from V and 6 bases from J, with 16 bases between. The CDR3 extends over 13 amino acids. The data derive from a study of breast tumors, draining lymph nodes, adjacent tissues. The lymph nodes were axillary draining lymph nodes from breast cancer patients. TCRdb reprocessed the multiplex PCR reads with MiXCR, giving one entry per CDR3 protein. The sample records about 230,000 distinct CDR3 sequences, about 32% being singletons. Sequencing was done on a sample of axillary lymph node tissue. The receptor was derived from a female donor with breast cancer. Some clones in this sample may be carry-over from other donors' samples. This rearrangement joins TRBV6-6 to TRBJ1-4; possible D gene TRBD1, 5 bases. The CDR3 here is CAARDEVYEKLFF. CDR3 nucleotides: TGTGCCGCCAGGGACGAGGTTTATGAAAAACTGTTTTTT.